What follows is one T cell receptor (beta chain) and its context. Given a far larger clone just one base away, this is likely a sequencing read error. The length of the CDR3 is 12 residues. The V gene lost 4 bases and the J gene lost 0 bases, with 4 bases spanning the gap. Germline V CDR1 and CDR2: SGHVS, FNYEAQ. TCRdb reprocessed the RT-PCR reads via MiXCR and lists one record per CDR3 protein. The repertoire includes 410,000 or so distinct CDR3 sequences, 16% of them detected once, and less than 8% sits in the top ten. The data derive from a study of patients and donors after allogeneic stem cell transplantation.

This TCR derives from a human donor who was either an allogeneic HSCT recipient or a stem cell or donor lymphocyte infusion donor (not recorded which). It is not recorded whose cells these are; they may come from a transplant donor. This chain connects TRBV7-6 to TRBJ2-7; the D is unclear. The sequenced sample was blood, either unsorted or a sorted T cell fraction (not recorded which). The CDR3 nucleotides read TGTGCCAGCAGCTCTTTCTCCTACGAGCAGTACTTC. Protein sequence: CASSSFSYEQYF.